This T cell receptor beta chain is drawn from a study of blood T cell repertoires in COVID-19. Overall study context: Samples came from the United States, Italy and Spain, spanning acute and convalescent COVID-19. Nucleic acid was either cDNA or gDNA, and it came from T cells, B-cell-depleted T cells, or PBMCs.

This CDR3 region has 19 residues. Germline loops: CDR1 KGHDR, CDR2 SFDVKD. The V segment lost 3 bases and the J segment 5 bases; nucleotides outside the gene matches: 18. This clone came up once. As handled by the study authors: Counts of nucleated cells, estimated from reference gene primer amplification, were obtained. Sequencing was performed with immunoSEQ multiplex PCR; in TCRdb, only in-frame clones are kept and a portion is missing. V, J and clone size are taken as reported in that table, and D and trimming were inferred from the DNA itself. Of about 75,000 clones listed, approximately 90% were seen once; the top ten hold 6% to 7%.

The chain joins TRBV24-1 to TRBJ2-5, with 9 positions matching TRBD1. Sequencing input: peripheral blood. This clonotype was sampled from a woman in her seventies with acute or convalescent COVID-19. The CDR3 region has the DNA TGTGCCACCAGTGATCAGGGGGCACAGGGGGCGGGCTGGCGGGAGACCCAGTACTTC. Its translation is CATSDQGAQGAGWRETQYF.